The 21 T cell receptor beta chains presented below share a single source sample, sequenced in a study of blood T cell repertoires in COVID-19 (dated by TCRdb to between 2020 and 2021). To prepare the library, the immunoSEQ multiplex PCR assay was applied. TCRdb retrieved this table from immuneACCESS and kept in-frame rearrangements only. Not all clones are present; in checked studies, unresolved V genes account for under half, and no reason is known for the remainder. The sample has around 190,000 clones on record, roughly 84% of them singletons. The top ten hold around 2.9% of the sample. The sequenced sample consisted of PBMCs or T cells enriched from blood (not recorded which). Receptor source: a woman aged 30 to 39 who had been exposed to COVID-19.

CDR3 nucleotide sequence: TGTGCCATCAGTGGCCGGGACACTACTAGCACAGATACGCAGTATTTT. Translating gives CAISGRDTTSTDTQYF. This rearrangement joins TRBV10-3 to TRBJ2-3; D perhaps matches TRBD1 (6 bases). The germline V gene has CDR1 ENHRY and CDR2 SYGVKD. CDR3 size: 16 residues. V was pared by 4 bases and J by 0 bases, with 14 bases between.

Only a few counts were recorded for this clone. V is TRBV3-1 (or the pseudogene TRBV3-2) and J is TRBJ1-6; the D is unclear. Germline CDR1 is LGHDT and CDR2 is YNNKEL (reference sequence). This CDR3 region has 14 residues. Deletions cut 4 bases from V and 6 bases from J, with 10 bases between. CDR3 residues: CASSPHTINSPLHF. The CDR3 DNA sequence: TGTGCCAGCAGCCCCCACACCATTAATTCACCCCTCCACTTT.

The CDR3 nucleotides read TGTGCCAGCAGTTTATCTCCTGAGGGGGGGCTTTACTATGGCTACACCTTC. This sequence encodes CASSLSPEGGLYYGYTF. The genes are TRBV27 and TRBJ1-2, with a weak D call TRBD1 (6 bases). V was trimmed by 0 bases and J by 3 bases, leaving 17 bases between them. The germline CDR1 and CDR2 sequences are MNHEY and SMNVEV (reference sequence). The CDR3 is 17 residues long.

This chain joins TRBV10-3 and TRBJ2-1, with D tentatively TRBD1 (6 bases). V was cut by 4 bases and J by 4 bases, with 8 bases left in between. The CDR3 totals 13 residues. Germline assignment: CDR1 ENHRY and CDR2 SYGVKD. CDR3 DNA: TGTGCCATCAGTGGCGGACAGTACAATGAGCAGTTCTTC. Translating gives CAISGGQYNEQFF.

Regarding this clone: The junction and the germline gene differ at one end; a read error may be behind it. The rearrangement joins TRBV29-1 to TRBJ1-1; D perhaps matches TRBD1 (5 bases). Germline CDR1 is SQVTM and CDR2 is ANQGSEA. The CDR3 has 10 residues. The CDR3 loop reads CSVEEGPLVF. Written as DNA, the CDR3 is TGCAGCGTTGAAGAGGGGCCACTTGTCTTT.

This rearrangement joins TRBV20-1 to TRBJ2-7, with D tentatively TRBD2 (5 bases). The germline CDR1 and CDR2 sequences are DFQATT and SNEGSKA (reference sequence). Trimming stripped 5 bases from V and 6 bases from J, with 8 bases between. The CDR3 runs to 10 residues. The CDR3: CSAEGGEQYF. The CDR3 DNA reads as TGCAGTGCTGAGGGCGGCGAGCAGTACTTC.

The chain joins TRBV5-4 to TRBJ2-2; possible D gene TRBD1, 5 bases. This CDR3 contains 14 residues. The germline V and J ends were trimmed by 0 bases and 9 bases, with 12 bases remaining between them. Germline CDR1 is SGHNT and CDR2 is YYREEE (reference sequence). CDR3 residues: CASSLAGQYWELFF. CDR3 nucleotides: TGTGCCAGCAGCTTGGCAGGGCAGTACTGGGAGCTGTTTTTT.

V is TRBV7-2 and J is TRBJ1-1, with D possibly TRBD1 on 6 matching bases. There are 13 residues in the CDR3. The germline CDR1 and CDR2 sequences are SGHTA and FQGNSA. Between the trimmed V and J ends, which lost 4 bases and 11 bases, there was a span of 17 bases. CDR3 in DNA: TGTACCAGCAGCTGGCGACAGGATCTCGAGGCTTTCTTT. It yields the protein CTSSWRQDLEAFF.

The CDR3 DNA reads TGTGCCAGCAGCGACGGACTACAAAACGAGCAGTACTTC. Protein sequence: CASSDGLQNEQYF. This sequence joins TRBV9 and TRBJ2-7; maybe TRBD2 (6 bases). The CDR3 is made up of 13 amino acids. The germline V gene has CDR1 SGDLS and CDR2 YYNGEE. V shed 3 bases and J shed 5 bases, with 12 bases lying between them.

V gene TRBV4-1 combines with J gene TRBJ2-1, with 13 bases lining up with TRBD2. The CDR3 is 21 amino acids. Trimming at V came to 1 base and at J to 0 bases, leaving 12 bases not matched to a gene. Germline V gene lookup returns CDR1 MGHRA and CDR2 YSYEKL. The CDR3 nucleotides are TGCGCCAGCAGCCAAGGCAGAGGACTAGCGGGGGACATGAGCTCCTACAATGAGCAGTTCTTC. Translated, it gives CASSQGRGLAGDMSSYNEQFF.

The chain links TRBV7-2 to TRBJ2-3; TRBD2 might be the D (5 bases). The V end was cut by 3 bases, the J end by 5 bases, with 6 bases between. The germline V gene encodes CDR1 SGHTA and CDR2 FQGNSA. The CDR3 runs 12 residues. CDR3 region: CASSFGGDTQYF. In nucleotides, the CDR3 is TGTGCCAGCAGCTTTGGAGGAGATACGCAGTATTTT.

This chain links TRBV14 with TRBJ1-6; TRBD1 matches 7 bases. This CDR3 comprises 17 residues. Germline V CDR1 and CDR2: SGHDN, FVKESK. V lost 0 bases and J lost 6; bases outside the gene matches: 8. CDR3 in DNA: TGTGCCAGCAGCCAAGAACAGGGGTATTGGGGTAATTCACCCCTCCACTTT. Its protein product is CASSQEQGYWGNSPLHF.

The chain recombines TRBV7-9 with TRBJ1-6, with 9 bases identical to TRBD1. This CDR3 contains 14 residues. Germline V gives CDR1 SEHNR, CDR2 FQNEAQ (reference sequence). V shed 5 bases, J shed 9 bases, and the junction held 5 bases outside the gene matches. The chain's CDR3 is CASSSGQGISPLHF. CDR3 in DNA: TGTGCCAGCAGCAGTGGACAGGGGATTTCACCCCTCCACTTT.

The rearrangement uses TRBV15 and TRBJ2-1, with D perhaps TRBD2 (7 bases). The germline V gene encodes CDR1 LNHNV and CDR2 YYDKDF (reference sequence). This CDR3 is 19 amino acids long. The V end was cut by 4 bases, the J end by 2 bases, with 24 bases between. Here the CDR3 reads CATSKRPRTRGGPYNEQFF. CDR3 nucleotide sequence: TGTGCCACCAGCAAGCGCCCCCGGACGAGGGGGGGGCCCTACAATGAGCAGTTCTTC.

The genes are TRBV2 and TRBJ1-2; 9 bases are shared with TRBD1. The CDR3 sequence is 15 residues long. From germline, CDR1 is SNHLY and CDR2 FYNNEI. The V and J ends lost 7 bases and 2 bases, in that order; junction bases with no gene match: 8. The CDR3 is CASTLWDRENYGYTF. The CDR3 region has the DNA TGTGCCAGCACCCTATGGGACAGGGAGAACTATGGCTACACCTTC.

This chain uses TRBV3-1 (or the pseudogene TRBV3-2) with TRBJ2-7; possibly TRBD2 for D (6 bases). V was trimmed by 1 base and J by 0 bases, leaving 13 bases between them. The CDR3 runs to 16 residues. In germline, CDR1 is LGHDT, CDR2 YNNKEL (reference sequence). The CDR3 nucleotides read TGTGCCAGCAGCCAAGGGACCGGGACTGACTCCTACGAGCAGTACTTC. Residues: CASSQGTGTDSYEQYF.

This chain connects TRBV10-3 to TRBJ2-7; TRBD2 matches 9 bases. Germline trimming cut 10 bases from V and 2 bases from J; bases unmatched to any gene: 12. This CDR3 contains 15 residues. Germline-derived CDR1 and CDR2 are ENHRY and SYGVKD. CDR3 coding DNA: TGTGCCACGCTTTATAGCGGGGGCGAGACCTACGAGCAGTACTTC. It codes for CATLYSGGETYEQYF.

V gene TRBV18 combines with J gene TRBJ2-7, with D possibly TRBD1 on 5 matching bases. The CDR3 runs to 16 residues. CDR1 and CDR2 from the germline V gene are KGHSH and LQKENI. Trimming shortened V by 3 bases and J by 3 bases, and 18 bases separated the two germline ends. In DNA, the CDR3 is TGTGCCAGCTCACCTTCTCGACAGACACTAATCTACGAGCAGTACTTC. This encodes CASSPSRQTLIYEQYF. Full variable domain (missing parts from reference TRBV18 and TRBJ2-7): NAGVMQNPRHLVRRRGQEARLRCSPMKGHSHVYWYRQLPEEGLKFMVYLQKENIIDESGMPKERFSAEFPKEGPSILRIQQVVRGDSAAYFCASSPSRQTLIYEQYFGPGTRLTVT.

The chain employs TRBV12-3 or TRBV12-4 and TRBJ2-7; D gene uncertain. This CDR3 spans 13 amino acids. V lost 3 bases to trimming and J lost 6 bases, with 12 bases between them. CDR3 nucleotides: TGTGCCAGCAGTTTTGGAGTCCTGCGCGAGCAGTACTTC. Translating gives CASSFGVLREQYF.

Remarks on this clone: The identical CDR3 is also encoded by other nucleotide sequences in the sample. The chain has TRBV6-2 or TRBV6-3 and TRBJ2-3, with D tentatively TRBD2 (5 bases). The CDR3 runs 13 residues. The V gene's germline CDR1 is MNHEY and CDR2 SVGEGT. V gave up 0 bases and J gave up 5 bases, with 6 bases separating them. CDR3 loop: CASSYSRGDTQYF. The CDR3 DNA is TGTGCCAGCAGTTACTCCCGGGGAGATACGCAGTATTTT.

The rearrangement joins TRBV4-3 to TRBJ1-2, with unresolved D. V gave up 0 bases and J gave up 6 bases, with 11 bases separating them. The CDR3 is made up of 14 amino acids. Looked up from germline, CDR1 is LGHNA and CDR2 is YSLEER. The DNA for the CDR3 is TGCGCCAGCAGCCAAGATTGGGAGGAGGATGGCTACACCTTC. Residues: CASSQDWEEDGYTF.